This T cell receptor beta chain is from a study of prognosis after radiotherapy for stage I lung cancer. In its sample, this clonotype was seen a few times. Antigen specificity is unknown. Study-wide points: Gene usage of TRBV and TRBJ reportedly differed between patients with and without metastases.

This CDR3 contains 15 residues. With 3 bases clipped from V and 13 bases from J, the junction kept 12 bases outside the gene matches. The germline V gene has CDR1 SGHNT and CDR2 YENEEA. Two-round multiplex PCR on genomic DNA was the method by which TCR beta CDR3 was amplified. For every TRBV and TRBJ gene, a specific primer was used in first-round PCR. TCRdb re-derived calls from the multiplex PCR reads in MiXCR, one entry per CDR3 protein. The table records roughly 23,000 distinct CDR3 sequences, 35% to 50% of them present only once. The chain carries TRBV11-3 and TRBJ2-1; TRBD2 matches at 10 bases. Sample: PBMCs, taken before or after stereotactic body radiation therapy (not recorded which). The clonotype originates from a donor over 45 with non-small cell lung cancer. This CDR3 is CASSFGTSERMGQFF. The CDR3 DNA sequence: TGTGCCAGCAGCTTCGGGACTAGCGAGAGAATGGGCCAGTTCTTC.